This entry describes one T cell receptor beta chain. Its antigen remains undetermined. Inclusive of the bounding cysteine and phenylalanine, the CDR3 is 15 residues long. No DNA appears here. The sample comes from a study of CXCR3-negative and CXCR3-positive naive CD8 T cells (dated by TCRdb to between 2018 and 2021). For context, the study as a whole: Some 150 million TRB reads were obtained in total, roughly 1.5 +/- 0.3 million reads per library. Diversity and physicochemical repertoire analyses covered approximately 10 donors pooled from two independent experiments. TRBV-TRBJ cluster analysis included naive subsets from about 5 donors and memory cells from 3 donors. Here is what the overall study found, with its caveats: Comparably high repertoire diversity was found in both naive subsets, whereas much lower repertoire diversity was found in memory CD8+ T cells. Compared with CXCR3-negative naive cells, CXCR3-positive naive cells had TRB CDR3s with higher hydrophobicity (lower Kidera factor 4), lower energy, and higher strength and volume indices. Within the same donor, TRBV-TRBJ usage looked similar between naive CXCR3-negative and CXCR3-positive cells, but memory cells had distinct patterns. Because CXCR3 expression was partially decreased after cryopreservation, freshly isolated PBMCs were used for most assays. Surface CD5, linked to self-reactivity in mice, was comparable between naive subsets; TCR interaction strength was therefore also inferred from TRB CDR3 physicochemical properties.

Sequencing took place on a NextSeq 550. The Human TCR Profiling Kit (MiLaboratory) was used to prepare UMI-labeled 5' RACE TRB cDNA libraries. cDNA synthesis used the entire amount of extracted RNA, and PCR amplification then used the entire amount of cDNA produced. Libraries were prepared in parallel with an identical number of PCR cycles. As for how the authors treated the data: MIGEC and MiXCR extracted about 53,000 +/- 10,000 unique UMI-labeled TRB cDNA molecules per library, requiring at least two reads per UMI. An average of approximately 40,000 +/- 10,000 functional in-frame TRB CDR3 nucleotide clonotypes without stop codons was found per library. After downsampling to 5000 UMI-labeled TRB molecules per sample, diversity metrics such as normalized Shannon-Wiener and Chao1 were calculated in VDJtools. For the central five CDR3 residues, VDJtools calculated physicochemical properties weighted by clonotype size, namely interaction energy, strength, volume and Kidera factor 4. Reads reprocessed by TCRdb are summarized as one entry per CDR3 protein sequence, and DNA is absent. TCRdb's processing, not the authors', yielded these V and J calls. The table for this sample shows over 150,000 distinct CDR3 sequences. 0.45% to 0.6% of the sample lies in the top ten.

For each CD8+ T cell subset, flow sorting was done in triplicate, and under 350,000 cells per subset went directly into RLT lysis buffer. Naive CD8+ T cells were defined stringently as CD45RO-CCR7+CD27+CD95- to exclude memory contaminants. Using standard density gradient centrifugation, peripheral blood mononuclear cells were isolated from buffy coats. Naive CXCR3-negative and CXCR3-positive CD8+ T cells were flow-sorted on a FACSAria III. Total RNA was extracted from sorted cells using an RNeasy Mini Kit. Recombination joined TRBV21-1 with TRBJ2-7. TRBV21-1 represents a pseudogene. Sequencing was performed on naive CXCR3+ CD8+ T cells from blood. The sample's cell subset or site, from its label and the paper: CD45RO-CCR7+CD27+CD95- naive CD8+ T cells expressing CXCR3 (TNR3+). The clonotype comes from a human donor in good health. Some clones in this sample may be carry-over from other donors' samples. The CDR3 region reads CASSSWRERLREQYF.